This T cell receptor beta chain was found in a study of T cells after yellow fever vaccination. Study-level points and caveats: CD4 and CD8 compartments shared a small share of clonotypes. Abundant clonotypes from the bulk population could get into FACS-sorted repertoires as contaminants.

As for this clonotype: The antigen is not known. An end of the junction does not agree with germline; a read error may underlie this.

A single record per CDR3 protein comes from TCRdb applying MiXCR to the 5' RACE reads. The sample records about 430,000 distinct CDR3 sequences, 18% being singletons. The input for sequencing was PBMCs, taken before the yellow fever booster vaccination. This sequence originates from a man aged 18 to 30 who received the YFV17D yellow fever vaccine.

Here the CDR3 DNA reads TGTGCCAGCAGTTTACCTCCGTCGCAGCCTGTCCTCTTC. This gives the protein CASSLPPSQPVLF. This sequence joins TRBV12-3 or TRBV12-4 and TRBJ1-2; D is uncertain. This CDR3 has 13 amino acids.